This T cell receptor beta chain was recovered during a study of CD8 T cells in Susac syndrome (dated by TCRdb to 2018 to 2020). Regarding the complete study: Among the sequenced Susac syndrome patients, about six had clinically active disease and fewer than 10 were in clinical remission. At blood withdrawal, Susac syndrome patients were therapy-naive, treated with corticosteroids (with IVIg additionally given to some), or treated with IVIg alone. Whether CD8+ T cell activation and differentiation in Susac syndrome was antigen driven was tested using repertoire sequencing.

Peripheral blood CD8+ and CD4+ T cells from healthy donors, Susac syndrome patients and multiple sclerosis patients were profiled by high-throughput TCR beta sequencing. The Susac syndrome patients fulfilled recently defined diagnostic criteria for definite or probable disease. CD8+ TEMRA cells were enriched by FACS, while bulk CD8+ and CD4+ T cells were purified by magnetic negative isolation. Blood was collected in EDTA tubes and processed within 24 hours, with PBMCs isolated through density gradient centrifugation. PBMCs intended for TCR sequencing were cryopreserved in liquid nitrogen and were subsequently thawed in a 37 degrees C water bath. A purity of at least 90% was achieved for sorted or isolated CD4+, CD8+ and CD8+ TEMRA cells. The germline V gene (reference sequence) supplies CDR1 LNHNV and CDR2 YYDKDF. From cysteine to phenylalanine, the CDR3 is 14 amino acids long. Kept here is only the CDR3 DNA, which spans 42 bases and is read in frame from base 1. V is clipped by 3 bases and J by 1 base, and the sequence between their germline boundaries is 9 bases long.

A word on this clonotype: Its antigen is not yet known. Per-nucleotide qualities are absent, and no much larger clonotype sits a single base away.

RNA was extracted with the RNeasy kit and about 0.5 to 1 ug was reverse transcribed using random hexamers. The immunoSEQ multiplex PCR assay, covering 54 Vbeta and 13 Jbeta segments, was used to amplify TCR beta CDR3 regions. Bias from PCR amplification was corrected by using a synthetic template baseline for primer optimization and for computational correction. The source study handled its data this way. Reads were assigned to V, D and J genes according to IMGT and analyzed in immunoSEQ Analyzer, with only productive sequences retained. To calculate clonality, Shannon entropy was normalized by log2 of the number of productive unique sequences and then subtracted from one. For each patient and control, public and private clones were evaluated within the 100 most prevalent clones. Clones were defined as Susac-specific when absent from the healthy and MS cohorts, from roughly 1,100 published viral clones and from other ImmuneACCESS disease sequences. The public sequencing data were trimmed at Q25 with fastp and processed into clonotypes with MiXCR by TCRdb, which kept only in-frame beta chains. Rows are unified per CDR3 protein, each entry keeping the most common DNA and genes. These V and J calls derive from TCRdb rather than the authors' analysis. This sample holds about 71,000 distinct CDR3 sequences; about 92% were observed only once. Roughly 0.15% of the sample is held by the ten biggest clonotypes.

The research as a whole found: The number of individuals in the TCR sequencing and HLA analysis was acknowledged as relatively small. No clonal expansion was detected in the CD4+ T cell repertoire of Susac syndrome patients.

The chain is assembled from TRBV15 and TRBJ1-2; the D gene is not confidently resolved. The specimen was CD4+ T cells from PBMCs. The receptor was isolated from a human donor with Susac syndrome. The CDR3 region reads CATSRPGINYGYTF. The nucleotide sequence reads TGTGCCACCAGCAGGCCCGGCATTAACTATGGCTACACCTTC.